This T cell receptor beta chain came from a study of T cell repertoires in cytomegalovirus infection. Looking at the study overall: It can be stated that public TCR beta signatures indicated CMV infection as well as a matching HLA type.

TCRdb called the reads again in MiXCR, with one record for every CDR3 protein. The sample lists 450,000 to 600,000 distinct CDR3 sequences, over 9% occurring once. Findings and limits, study-wide: HLA-C-restricted CMV clonotypes gave the most frequent clonotype in two of eight donors. There were carriers of CMV plus the relevant HLA, and cumulative public TCR beta family frequency identified them.

Germline CDR1 is SQVTM and CDR2 is ANQGSEA. The V end was cut by 7 bases, the J end by 5 bases, with 11 bases between. CDR3 length equals 12 residues. Of note for this clonotype: No antigen is known for it.

The clonotype comes from a human donor in good health (CMV status not recorded). Some clones in this sample may be carry-over from other donors' samples. V gene TRBV29-1 combines with J gene TRBJ2-2; tentatively, D is TRBD1 (7 bases). The sequenced material came from PBMCs. The CDR3 loop reads CSGRGRTGELFF. The CDR3 region has the DNA TGCAGCGGGAGGGGGCGGACCGGGGAGCTGTTTTTT.